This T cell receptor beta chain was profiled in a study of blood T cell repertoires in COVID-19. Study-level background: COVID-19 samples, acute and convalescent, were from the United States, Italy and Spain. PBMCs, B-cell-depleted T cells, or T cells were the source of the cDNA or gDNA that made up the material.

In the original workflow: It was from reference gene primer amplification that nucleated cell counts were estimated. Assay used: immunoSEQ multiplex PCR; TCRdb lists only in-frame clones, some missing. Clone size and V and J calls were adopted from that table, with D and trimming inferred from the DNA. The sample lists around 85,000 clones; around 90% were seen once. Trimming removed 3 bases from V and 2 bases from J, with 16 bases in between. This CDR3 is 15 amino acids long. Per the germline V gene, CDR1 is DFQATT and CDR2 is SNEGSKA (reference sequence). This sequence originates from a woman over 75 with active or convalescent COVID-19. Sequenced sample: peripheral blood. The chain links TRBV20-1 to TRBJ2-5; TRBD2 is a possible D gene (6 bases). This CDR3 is CSASVSMRGQETQYF. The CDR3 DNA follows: TGCAGTGCTAGTGTTTCCATGCGGGGACAAGAGACCCAGTACTTC.